The TCR beta chain under discussion was sequenced for a study of T cells in Graves' hyperthyroidism and ophthalmopathy. Germline CDR1 SGDLS, CDR2 YYNGEE. J gave up 1 base and V 1 base, and 7 bases lay outside the gene matches. CDR3 length equals 16 residues. Ten or more counts support this clonotype. Its specificity is unknown. Over 18 months, lack of ophthalmopathy progression marked Graves' hyperthyroidism as stable. With a duration under 2 months, the hyperthyroidism was newly diagnosed in patients aged 18 to 65. Fresh peripheral blood, approximately 10 ml, was the source of the PBMCs. RNA transcripts yielded amplified TCR beta CDR3 regions. During a first-round RT-PCR of the TCR CDR3, the HTBI primer set was used. MiXCR, run by TCRdb on the multiplex PCR reads, gives a single entry per CDR3 protein. This table holds 150,000 to 200,000 distinct CDR3 sequences, about a sixth found once. Study-level findings and limits: In the blood, most expanded thyroid clonotypes above 0.001 appeared as well.

The sequence came from a woman in her forties or fifties with Graves' hyperthyroidism. The chain employs TRBV9 and TRBJ1-1, with 7 bases aligning to TRBD1. The sample comprised blood. The CDR3 DNA sequence: TGTGCCAGCAGCGTAATGACAGGGTGGACGAACACTGAAGCTTTCTTT. Its protein product is CASSVMTGWTNTEAFF.